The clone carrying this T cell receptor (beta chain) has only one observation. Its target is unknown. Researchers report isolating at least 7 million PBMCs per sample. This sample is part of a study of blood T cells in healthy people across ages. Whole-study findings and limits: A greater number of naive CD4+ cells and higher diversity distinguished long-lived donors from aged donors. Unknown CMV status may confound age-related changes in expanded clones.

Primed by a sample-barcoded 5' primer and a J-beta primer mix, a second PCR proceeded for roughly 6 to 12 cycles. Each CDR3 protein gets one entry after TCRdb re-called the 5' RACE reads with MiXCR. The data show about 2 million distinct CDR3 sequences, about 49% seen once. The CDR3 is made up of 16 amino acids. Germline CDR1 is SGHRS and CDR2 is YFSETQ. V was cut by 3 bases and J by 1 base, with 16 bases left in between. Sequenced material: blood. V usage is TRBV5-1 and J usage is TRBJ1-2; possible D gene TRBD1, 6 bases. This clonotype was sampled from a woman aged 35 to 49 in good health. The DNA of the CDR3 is TGCGCCAGCAGCTCACAGGGTGGTGGGCTTAACTATGGCTACACCTTC. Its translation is CASSSQGGGLNYGYTF.